The rows below give T cell receptor beta chains drawn from one sample of a study of shared clonotypes between healthy human individuals. Some clones are missing from TCRdb's copy, which holds only in-frame ones; the method was immunoSEQ multiplex PCR. This table has roughly 2.5 million clones, around nine tenths appearing once. Sequencing used naive CD4+ T cells sorted from blood. The receptors come from a man aged 18 to 35 in good health. Each CDR3 is given with its conserved first and last residue. The order of the fields is clone size, CDR3 length, V gene, J gene, D gene, CDR3 protein, CDR3 DNA. D genes are given only for firm matches. The size of a clone is reported for some rows only, either as once, few or many, or as a class for expanded clones.

clone size: NA
CDR3 length: 12
V gene: TRBV10-3
J gene: TRBJ1-1
D gene: NA
CDR3 protein: CAISMDGPEAFF
CDR3 DNA: TGTGCCATCAGTATGGACGGACCTGAAGCTTTCTTT

clone size: NA
CDR3 length: 15
V gene: TRBV27
J gene: TRBJ2-3
D gene: TRBD2
CDR3 protein: CASRLLSGGANTQYF
CDR3 DNA: TGTGCCAGTCGTCTCCTTAGCGGGGGGGCAAATACGCAGTATTTT

clone size: NA
CDR3 length: 15
V gene: TRBV27
J gene: TRBJ1-4
D gene: NA
CDR3 protein: CASSPSGVTNEKLFF
CDR3 DNA: TGTGCCAGCAGCCCCTCGGGGGTTACTAATGAAAAACTGTTTTTT

clone size: NA
CDR3 length: 13
V gene: TRBV9
J gene: TRBJ2-5
D gene: NA
CDR3 protein: CASSVTSQETQYF
CDR3 DNA: TGTGCCAGCAGCGTTACTAGCCAAGAGACCCAGTACTTC

clone size: few
CDR3 length: 12
V gene: TRBV28
J gene: TRBJ1-1
D gene: NA
CDR3 protein: CASRAVGTEAFF
CDR3 DNA: TGTGCCAGCAGGGCCGTTGGCACTGAAGCTTTCTTT

clone size: NA
CDR3 length: 13
V gene: TRBV18
J gene: TRBJ2-5
D gene: NA
CDR3 protein: CASSPLRQETQYF
CDR3 DNA: TGTGCCAGCTCACCTCTAAGACAAGAGACCCAGTACTTC

clone size: NA
CDR3 length: 14
V gene: TRBV5-6
J gene: TRBJ1-5
D gene: NA
CDR3 protein: CASSFGRNNQPQHF
CDR3 DNA: TGTGCCAGCAGCTTTGGGCGTAACAATCAGCCCCAGCATTTT

clone size: NA
CDR3 length: 12
V gene: TRBV19
J gene: TRBJ1-5
D gene: NA
CDR3 protein: CASSNYNQPQHF
CDR3 DNA: TGTGCCAGTAGCAACTACAATCAGCCCCAGCATTTT

clone size: NA
CDR3 length: 15
V gene: TRBV5-1
J gene: TRBJ2-5
D gene: TRBD2
CDR3 protein: CASSLPSSGQETQYF
CDR3 DNA: TGCGCCAGCAGCTTACCGTCTAGCGGACAAGAGACCCAGTACTTC

clone size: NA
CDR3 length: 14
V gene: TRBV6-1
J gene: TRBJ1-1
D gene: NA
CDR3 protein: CASSTGMSGTEAFF
CDR3 DNA: TGTGCCAGCAGTACCGGTATGAGCGGAACTGAAGCTTTCTTT

clone size: NA
CDR3 length: 14
V gene: TRBV5-4
J gene: TRBJ2-3
D gene: TRBD1
CDR3 protein: CASRKDRSTDTQYF
CDR3 DNA: TGTGCCAGCAGAAAGGACAGGAGCACAGATACGCAGTATTTT

clone size: NA
CDR3 length: 19
V gene: TRBV6-1
J gene: TRBJ2-7
D gene: TRBD1
CDR3 protein: CASSEARTGRSLYSYEQYF
CDR3 DNA: TGTGCCAGCAGTGAAGCGAGGACAGGTCGATCCCTATACTCCTACGAGCAGTACTTC